The clone carrying this T cell receptor (beta chain) has only a few counts. The target antigen is unknown. This specimen comes from a study of beta chain features in type 1 diabetes. Looking at the study overall: Summed over all samples, the examined sorted cells came to 85 million to 140 million.

Study conclusions and caveats: Shortening that was moderate but significant affected the TCRB CDR3s of Type 1 diabetes patients in all four CD4+ subsets.

This CDR3 has 16 amino acids. Trimming removed 2 bases at V and 4 bases at J, with 17 bases between. In germline, CDR1 is SEHNR, CDR2 FQNEAQ (reference sequence). The purity of all sorted populations exceeded 98%. Sequenced material consisted of expressed TCRB transcripts (all of the isolated RNA was reverse transcribed). Profiled with immunoSEQ multiplex PCR; TCRdb holds only in-frame clones, not every one. The repertoire holds about 650,000 clones, 9.5% to 15% seen once, with more than 0.1% in the top ten. The rearrangement uses TRBV7-9 and TRBJ2-5; perhaps D is TRBD1 or TRBD2 (6 bases each). Sequenced material: naive CD4+ T cells from blood. The clonotype was recovered from a man aged 30-40 years with type 1 diabetes. The CDR3 here is CASSLSGGGGRETQYF. CDR3 in DNA: TGTGCCAGCAGCTTATCTGGAGGTGGGGGGCGAGAGACCCAGTACTTC.